This T cell receptor (delta chain) was identified during a study of human gamma delta and Vdelta1 T cells. On this clone itself: Possible read error: a much larger clone is one base away.

TCRdb reanalyzed the PCR reads using CATT. There are roughly 1,400 delta-chain clones in the sample; around 41% occur only once, and more than 4.5% lies in the top ten. The CDR3 contains 19 residues. The V gene's germline CDR1 is TSWWSYY and CDR2 QGS. With V trimmed by 3 bases and J by 4 bases, 19 bases remained unmatched. Sequenced input: Vdelta1 gamma-delta T cells from blood. The chain carries TRDV1 and TRDJ1; the match to TRDD3 covers 8 bases. The sequence was collected from a human donor in good health. The CDR3 protein is CALGDVPGILGAYNDKLIF. CDR3 DNA sequence: TGTGCTCTTGGGGACGTGCCCGGTATACTGGGGGCTTACAACGATAAACTCATCTTT.